Below, 24 T cell receptor beta chains from the same sample are listed, as sequenced in a study of blood T cell repertoires in COVID-19 (dated by TCRdb to 2018 to 2021). The method behind the library was the immunoSEQ multiplex PCR assay. TCRdb mirrors the immuneACCESS table, restricted to in-frame sequences. Some clones are absent from its copies; in checked studies, under half trace to an unresolved V gene, and the reason for the others is unknown. For this sample there are 62,000 or so clones; about four fifths appear just once. The ten largest clones capture less than 6% of the sample. Sequenced input: peripheral blood. The receptors were sampled from a human donor in a cohort sampled during active COVID-19.

This clone was detected a few times. The chain uses TRBV6-1 and TRBJ2-5; the match to TRBD1 covers 7 bases. J gave up 4 bases and V 4 bases, and 18 bases lay outside the gene matches. The germline V gene has CDR1 MNHNS and CDR2 SASEGT. The CDR3 is 18 residues long. The CDR3: CASSALIRDSRRGETQYF. The CDR3 DNA follows: TGTGCCAGCAGTGCCCTTATCCGGGACAGCCGCCGGGGAGAGACCCAGTACTTC.

This clone showed up just a few times. The rearrangement uses TRBV24-1 and TRBJ1-5; D perhaps matches TRBD1 (6 bases). Germline CDR1 reads KGHDR; CDR2 reads SFDVKD. Deletions cut 3 bases from V and 3 bases from J, with 8 bases between. The CDR3 has 14 residues. CDR3 DNA sequence: TGTGCCACCAGTGATCCAGGGGACAATCAGCCCCAGCATTTT. It encodes CATSDPGDNQPQHF.

The chain employs TRBV2 and TRBJ1-2; D possibly corresponds to TRBD1 (5 bases). Trimming stripped 1 base from V and 4 bases from J, with 10 bases between. The CDR3 sequence is 14 residues long. CDR1 and CDR2 from the germline V gene are SNHLY and FYNNEI. The CDR3 loop is CASSEVGGGYGYTF. DNA of the CDR3: TGTGCCAGCAGTGAAGTTGGGGGAGGCTATGGCTACACCTTC.

The chain has TRBV7-2 and TRBJ2-2; D is possibly TRBD2 (7 bases). CDR3 length: 16 amino acids. V dropped 5 bases and J dropped 6 bases, with 19 bases sitting between them. The germline CDR1 and CDR2 sequences are SGHTA and FQGNSA. As DNA, the CDR3 is TGTGCCAGCAGCCCCGGTCGGCGGGGGCGGGCCGGGGAGCTGTTTTTT. Translated: CASSPGRRGRAGELFF.

The gene calls are TRBV5-1 and TRBJ1-4, with D maybe TRBD1 (5 bases). CDR1 is SGHRS and CDR2 is YFSETQ in the germline V gene. V was pared by 0 bases and J by 8 bases, with 11 bases between. The CDR3 covers 14 residues. As DNA, the CDR3 is TGCGCCAGCAGCTTGGGACCGGGGGAGGAAAAACTGTTTTTT. This codes for CASSLGPGEEKLFF.

A few counts support this clone. The V call is TRBV5-6, the J call TRBJ1-3; TRBD1 might be the D (6 bases). Germline V gives CDR1 SGHDT, CDR2 YYEEEE. V shed 6 bases and J shed 3 bases, with 16 bases lying between them. CDR3 size: 15 residues. In DNA form, the CDR3 reads TGTGCCAGCACCCCAGCGGGGGGCGTTGGAAACACCATATATTTT. Translation: CASTPAGGVGNTIYF.

The chain carries TRBV5-1 and TRBJ1-1; D may be TRBD1 (5 bases). Germline V gives CDR1 SGHRS, CDR2 YFSETQ. The CDR3 has 14 amino acids. The V end was cut by 0 bases, the J end by 1 base, with 7 bases between. The CDR3 DNA follows: TGCGCCAGCAGCTTGGACGGACAGAACACTGAAGCTTTCTTT. It encodes CASSLDGQNTEAFF.

V gene TRBV4-2 combines with J gene TRBJ1-6; the match to TRBD1 covers 7 bases. J lost 0 bases, V lost 4 bases, and 18 bases had no gene match. This CDR3 spans 21 amino acids. Germline loops: CDR1 LGHNA, CDR2 YNFKEQ. The CDR3 bases are TGTGCCAGCAGCCCGACGCCAGACAGGGCACGGGCGAGCTCCTATAATTCACCCCTCCACTTT. It is translated as CASSPTPDRARASSYNSPLHF.

The chain carries TRBV7-9 and TRBJ1-6; D possibly corresponds to TRBD1 (6 bases). This CDR3 has 15 amino acids. Germline CDR1 and CDR2: SEHNR and FQNEAQ (reference sequence). Deletions cut 4 bases from V and 5 bases from J, with 12 bases between. The CDR3 DNA reads TGTGCCAGCAGCTCCTGGCAGGGGAATAATTCACCCCTCCACTTT. The encoded protein is CASSSWQGNNSPLHF.

V gene TRBV7-9 combines with J gene TRBJ1-2, with TRBD1 matching over 9 bases. V lost 1 base, J lost 4 bases, and 13 bases stayed unmatched. Germline lookup yields CDR1 SEHNR and CDR2 FQNEAQ (reference sequence). This CDR3 is 18 amino acids long. As DNA, the CDR3 is TGTGCCAGCAGCTTAGACCGGGACAGGGAATCAGGGGCCTATGGCTACACCTTC. Protein sequence: CASSLDRDRESGAYGYTF.

To note about this clone: The junction and the germline gene differ at one end; a read error may be behind it. The chain joins TRBV11-2 to TRBJ1-6; TRBD1 matches 8 bases. The CDR3 extends over 14 amino acids. The germline V gene has CDR1 SGHAT and CDR2 FQNNGV. Written as DNA, the CDR3 is TGTGCCAGCAGCTGGACAGGGAGCGATTCACCCCGCCACTTT. Translated: CASSWTGSDSPRHF.

This clone was detected only a few times. The CDR3 nucleotides read TGTGCCAGTAGTCGGGGGGATAGAAAAGGAGAAGCTTTCTTT. It translates to CASSRGDRKGEAFF. V gene TRBV19 combines with J gene TRBJ1-1; possibly TRBD1 for D (5 bases). The CDR3 length is 14 residues. Looked up from germline, CDR1 is LNHDA and CDR2 is SQIVND (reference sequence). V lost 5 bases to trimming and J lost 8 bases, with 18 bases between them.

The J gene is TRBJ2-5, the V gene TRBV12-3 or TRBV12-4; D unresolved. The CDR3 has 12 amino acids. V was clipped by 3 bases and J by 5 bases, with 7 bases between them. The DNA for the CDR3 is TGTGCCAGCAGTTTTTCTAGGGAGACCCAGTACTTC. This encodes CASSFSRETQYF.

The CDR3 DNA follows: TGTGCCAGCAGTTATTCAAGCGGGGGCACAGAGACCCAGTACTTC. This codes for CASSYSSGGTETQYF. The rearrangement links TRBV6-6 to TRBJ2-5; TRBD2 agrees at 8 bases. V lost 3 bases and J lost 4; bases outside the gene matches: 7. Germline V gene lookup returns CDR1 MNHNY and CDR2 SVGAGI (reference sequence). The CDR3 totals 15 residues.

The V and J genes are TRBV4-1 and TRBJ1-5, with 8 bases matching TRBD1. J gave up 9 bases and V 1 base, and 11 bases lay outside the gene matches. The CDR3 runs 16 residues. Germline V gene data show CDR1 as MGHRA and CDR2 as YSYEKL. The CDR3 reads CASSQAPGTGLWPQHF. CDR3 DNA sequence: TGCGCCAGCAGCCAAGCCCCCGGGACAGGCCTATGGCCCCAGCATTTT.

The V and J genes are TRBV9 and TRBJ2-1; TRBD1 aligns across 7 bases. This CDR3 region has 15 residues. CDR1 and CDR2 (germline): SGDLS, YYNGEE. With 0 bases clipped from V and 5 bases from J, the junction kept 5 bases outside the gene matches. Here the CDR3 DNA reads TGTGCCAGCAGCGTAGGGGACGGACAGGACAATGAGCAGTTCTTC. Its protein is CASSVGDGQDNEQFF.

The J gene is TRBJ1-2, the V gene TRBV7-9; a weak D match, TRBD1 (6 bases). The CDR3 spans 16 residues. V was cut by 2 bases and J by 2 bases, with 15 bases left in between. The germline V gene has CDR1 SEHNR and CDR2 FQNEAQ (reference sequence). The CDR3 nucleotides are TGTGCCAGCAGCTTACAGTTACAGGGTTGGAACTATGGCTACACCTTC. It encodes CASSLQLQGWNYGYTF.

V gene TRBV2 combines with J gene TRBJ2-5, with 7 bases matching TRBD1. Trimming at V came to 6 bases and at J to 6 bases, leaving 7 bases not matched to a gene. Germline V gene lookup returns CDR1 SNHLY and CDR2 FYNNEI. The CDR3 is 13 amino acids. CDR3 loop: CASSVGQDQTQYF. Here the CDR3 DNA reads TGTGCCAGCAGCGTAGGACAGGACCAGACCCAGTACTTC.

The V call is TRBV11-2, the J call TRBJ2-5; the match to TRBD2 covers 15 bases. CDR3 length: 15 amino acids. From germline, CDR1 is SGHAT and CDR2 FQNNGV. Trimming at V came to 5 bases and at J to 10 bases, leaving 8 bases not matched to a gene. The CDR3 region has the DNA TGTGCCAGCAGCCCGGGACTAGCGGGGGGACCTTACCAGTACTTC. This sequence encodes CASSPGLAGGPYQYF.

As regards this clone: This CDR3 fails to terminate in the conserved phenylalanine or tryptophan, so it likely reflects a read error. Because the CDR3's place on the DNA is in doubt, the DNA is left out and the CDR3 is given as listed by TCRdb. This chain connects TRBV6-1 to TRBJ1-1. Germline V gene lookup returns CDR1 MNHNS and CDR2 SASEGT. The CDR3 extends over 11 residues, inclusive of both ends. CDR3 region: CASSEPGAAFS.

The chain links TRBV6-4 to TRBJ2-3; perhaps TRBD2 as D (5 bases). The CDR3 consists of 14 residues. Germline CDR1 MRHNA, CDR2 SNTAGT. Trimming left V 6 bases short and J 1 base short, with 11 bases between. The CDR3 loop reads CASSVEEGTDTQYF. The CDR3 DNA is TGTGCCAGCAGCGTCGAGGAGGGCACAGATACGCAGTATTTT.

This sequence joins TRBV30 and TRBJ2-5; D is undetermined. The ends were cut back, 3 bases at V and 0 bases at J, with 11 bases in the middle. From germline, CDR1 is GTSNPN and CDR2 SVGIG (reference sequence). The CDR3 extends over 14 amino acids. The CDR3 region is CAWRVGRYQETQYF. In DNA form, the CDR3 reads TGTGCCTGGAGGGTGGGCAGATACCAAGAGACCCAGTACTTC.

The chain joins TRBV28 to TRBJ2-2, with D unclear. This CDR3 has 12 amino acids. CDR1 and CDR2 (germline): MDHEN, SYDVKM. With 2 bases removed from V and 6 bases from J, the gap between germline ends came to 4 bases. The CDR3 DNA reads as TGTGCCAGCAGTTTAGTAGCCGGGGAGCTGTTTTTT. It codes for CASSLVAGELFF.

The rearrangement uses TRBV10-1 and TRBJ2-7, with TRBD1 matching over 10 bases. In germline, CDR1 is WNHNN, CDR2 SYGVQD (reference sequence). J gave up 9 bases and V 4 bases, and 6 bases lay outside the gene matches. The CDR3 consists of 13 residues. The CDR3 coding sequence is TGCGCCAGCAGTGGAGACAGGGGGCAGGCGCAGTACTTC. Its protein product is CASSGDRGQAQYF.